The 32 T cell receptor beta chains presented below share a single source sample, sequenced in a study of blood T cell repertoires in COVID-19. Method: immunoSEQ multiplex PCR; TCRdb's copy keeps in-frame clones and lacks some. The sample gives around 300,000 clones, approximately 90% of which show up once; around 2% is in the top ten. Sequencing was done on a sample of PBMCs or T cells enriched from blood (not recorded which). The receptors shown here come from a woman younger than 35 who had recovered from COVID-19.

The rearrangement joins TRBV3-1 (or the pseudogene TRBV3-2) to TRBJ1-3; perhaps TRBD1 as D (6 bases). V was pared by 3 bases and J by 0 bases, with 12 bases between. The CDR3 has 16 residues. Germline-derived CDR1 and CDR2 are LGHDT and YNNKEL (reference sequence). CDR3: CASSHPGQPSGNTIYF. The CDR3 DNA sequence: TGTGCCAGCAGCCACCCTGGACAGCCCTCTGGAAACACCATATATTTT.

The rearrangement uses TRBV6-5 and TRBJ2-5, with a tentative D call TRBD1 (5 bases). The CDR3 has 14 amino acids. The germline CDR1 and CDR2 sequences are MNHEY and SVGAGI. V lost 7 bases to trimming and J lost 4 bases, with 16 bases between them. Here the CDR3 reads CASNPTGSPETQYF. The CDR3 region has the DNA TGTGCCAGCAATCCTACAGGTTCCCCAGAGACCCAGTACTTC.

This chain connects TRBV5-1 to TRBJ2-1, with 7 bases fitting TRBD1. Germline loops: CDR1 SGHRS, CDR2 YFSETQ. V shed 3 bases and J 6 bases; nucleotides not matched to a gene: 9. CDR3 length: 15 amino acids. The CDR3 loop reads CASSSLTGQSNEQFF. For the CDR3, the DNA is TGCGCCAGCAGCTCCCTGACAGGGCAGAGCAATGAGCAGTTCTTC. Complete variable domain (other parts from reference TRBV5-1 and TRBJ2-1): KAGVTQTPRYLIKTRGQQVTLSCSPISGHRSVSWYQQTPGQGLQFLFEYFSETQRNKGNFPGRFSGRQFSNSRSEMNVSTLELGDSALYLCASSSLTGQSNEQFFGPGTRLTVL.

The V and J genes are TRBV10-1 and TRBJ1-5; D may be TRBD1 (6 bases). V was clipped by 9 bases and J by 4 bases, with 10 bases between them. The CDR3 is 12 residues long. Germline V gives CDR1 WNHNN, CDR2 SYGVQD (reference sequence). CDR3 DNA sequence: TGCGCCAGTGGGACAAATAATCAGCCCCAGCATTTT. It specifies CASGTNNQPQHF.

The chain links TRBV30 to TRBJ2-3, with TRBD1 as a possible D gene (6 bases). The CDR3 is 15 residues long. Germline V CDR1 and CDR2: GTSNPN, SVGIG (reference sequence). V was trimmed by 5 bases and J by 1 base, leaving 16 bases between them. CDR3 protein: CAWGDIPEGTDTQYF. CDR3 nucleotide sequence: TGTGCCTGGGGGGACATTCCTGAGGGCACAGATACGCAGTATTTT.

V is TRBV3-1 (or the pseudogene TRBV3-2) and J is TRBJ1-4, with D perhaps matching TRBD1 (6 bases). V shed 5 bases and J shed 8 bases, with 18 bases lying between them. The CDR3 runs 15 residues. Per the germline V gene, CDR1 is LGHDT and CDR2 is YNNKEL (reference sequence). The CDR3 here is CASSSRGVKGEKLFF. Written as DNA, the CDR3 is TGTGCCAGCAGCTCCAGGGGAGTGAAGGGGGAAAAACTGTTTTTT.

This clone was picked up one time. This chain uses TRBV6-5 with TRBJ2-1; 10 bases align to TRBD2. The CDR3 loop spans 16 amino acids. Per germline, CDR1 MNHEY and CDR2 SVGAGI. V lost 0 bases, J lost 9 bases, and 8 bases stayed unmatched. The CDR3 sequence: CASSYSSASGGSEQFF. CDR3 in DNA: TGTGCCAGCAGTTACTCTTCGGCTAGCGGGGGAAGTGAGCAGTTCTTC.

V is TRBV6-5 and J is TRBJ2-3; 7 bases map to TRBD2. After removal of 7 bases from V and 2 bases from J, the junction contained 9 bases not matched to a gene. Germline CDR1 reads MNHEY; CDR2 reads SVGAGI. The CDR3 spans 15 residues. In DNA, the CDR3 is TGTGCCAGCACCACGGGGCGGGGGACCACAGATACGCAGTATTTT. This codes for CASTTGRGTTDTQYF.

This clone was seen only once. V and J are TRBV12-3 or TRBV12-4 and TRBJ2-2; D perhaps matches TRBD1 (6 bases). The CDR3 sequence is 13 residues long. V was cut by 8 bases and J by 2 bases, with 9 bases left in between. The CDR3, as DNA: TGTGCCAGCTCGGACAGAAACACCGGGGAGCTGTTTTTT. This translates into CASSDRNTGELFF.

The V gene is TRBV6-5, the J gene TRBJ1-2, with no clear D. Germline CDR1 MNHEY, CDR2 SVGAGI. The CDR3 has 13 residues. Trimming left V 7 bases short and J 4 bases short, with 13 bases between. CDR3 amino acids: CASTNEGFYGYTF. The CDR3 DNA sequence: TGTGCCAGCACCAACGAGGGATTCTATGGCTACACCTTC.

The V gene is TRBV11-1, the J gene TRBJ2-5, with TRBD2 matching 7 bases. Germline CDR1 reads SGHAT; CDR2 reads FQDESV (reference sequence). V was clipped by 3 bases and J by 2 bases; unmatched bases: 3. This CDR3 has 14 residues. The DNA for the CDR3 is TGTGCCAGCAGCTTGTTCGGGGGGCAAGAGACCCAGTACTTC. This translates into CASSLFGGQETQYF.

DNA for the CDR3: TGTGCCAGCAACCTGATAGCGGGGGGGCGCAATGAGCAGTTCTTC. Protein sequence: CASNLIAGGRNEQFF. J is TRBJ2-1 and V is TRBV7-2, with 11 bases aligning to TRBD2. The CDR3 has 15 residues. The V segment lost 7 bases and the J segment 6 bases; nucleotides outside the gene matches: 8. Germline V gives CDR1 SGHTA, CDR2 FQGNSA.

The rearrangement joins TRBV19 to TRBJ2-2; TRBD1 might be the D (5 bases). Germline V gene sequence: CDR1 LNHDA, CDR2 SQIVND (reference sequence). The CDR3 extends over 14 amino acids. Trimming cost V 5 bases and J 2 bases, with 9 bases left between them. CDR3 in amino acids: CASSEQANTGELFF. The CDR3 DNA is TGTGCCAGTAGTGAACAGGCAAACACCGGGGAGCTGTTTTTT. Looking up the rest from reference TRBV19 and TRBJ2-2 gives the full variable domain: DGGITQSPKYLFRKEGQNVTLSCEQNLNHDAMYWYRQDPGQGLRLIYYSQIVNDFQKGDIAEGYSVSREKKESFPLTVTSAQKNPTAFYLCASSEQANTGELFFGEGSRLTVL.

J is TRBJ2-7 and V is TRBV28; TRBD1 matches at 11 bases. This CDR3 contains 14 residues. J was trimmed by 4 bases and V by 6 bases; bases with no gene match: 5. Germline V gene lookup returns CDR1 MDHEN and CDR2 SYDVKM. The CDR3 spells CASRGGQGVYEQYF. The CDR3 bases are TGTGCCAGCAGGGGGGGACAGGGGGTATACGAGCAGTACTTC. Complete variable domain (other parts from reference TRBV28 and TRBJ2-7): DVKVTQSSRYLVKRTGEKVFLECVQDMDHENMFWYRQDPGLGLRLIYFSYDVKMKEKGDIPEGYSVSREKKERFSLILESASTNQTSMYLCASRGGQGVYEQYFGPGTRLTVT.

The chain links TRBV10-3 to TRBJ1-2; 8 bases map to TRBD1. This CDR3 has 14 amino acids. V was clipped by 6 bases and J by 4 bases; unmatched bases: 7. Germline CDR1 ENHRY, CDR2 SYGVKD. CDR3 DNA sequence: TGTGCCATCAGCCCACAGGGGGAAGCCTATGGCTACACCTTC. It translates to CAISPQGEAYGYTF.

The chain has TRBV12-5 and TRBJ2-1, with D possibly being TRBD1 (5 bases). This CDR3 is 15 amino acids long. Trimming took off 0 bases at V and 4 bases at J, with 10 bases between the two ends. The germline gives CDR1 LGHNT, CDR2 FRNRAP. CDR3 amino acids: CASGLVLGAYNEQFF. For the CDR3, the DNA is TGTGCTAGTGGTTTGGTCCTAGGGGCGTACAATGAGCAGTTCTTC. The complete variable domain, with remaining parts taken from reference TRBV12-5 and TRBJ2-1, reads DARVTQTPRHKVTEMGQEVTMRCQPILGHNTVFWYRQTMMQGLELLAYFRNRAPLDDSGMPKDRFSAEMPDATLATLKIQPSEPRDSAVYFCASGLVLGAYNEQFFGPGTRLTVL.

V usage is TRBV27 and J usage is TRBJ1-4; D possibly corresponds to TRBD1 (5 bases). The germline V gene encodes CDR1 MNHEY and CDR2 SMNVEV (reference sequence). Trimming took off 0 bases at V and 4 bases at J, with 9 bases between the two ends. The CDR3 totals 15 residues. DNA for the CDR3: TGTGCCAGCAGTTTATCCAGGGCTGATAATGAAAAACTGTTTTTT. It encodes CASSLSRADNEKLFF.

This chain links TRBV6-5 with TRBJ2-7; 10 bases match TRBD2. This CDR3 has 14 amino acids. In germline, CDR1 is MNHEY, CDR2 SVGAGI. Germline trimming cut 7 bases from V and 4 bases from J; bases unmatched to any gene: 7. The CDR3 coding sequence is TGTGCCAGCAACCGAGCGGGGGGGCGTTACGAGCAGTACTTC. Translating it yields CASNRAGGRYEQYF.

The chain employs TRBV5-1 and TRBJ1-4, with 9 bases matching TRBD1. This CDR3 has 14 residues. J was trimmed by 6 bases and V by 6 bases; bases with no gene match: 6. Germline V lookup: CDR1 SGHRS, CDR2 YFSETQ. CDR3 in amino acids: CASTPGTGYEKLFF. CDR3 coding DNA: TGCGCCAGCACCCCCGGGACAGGGTATGAAAAACTGTTTTTT. The entire variable domain, with the rest obtained from reference TRBV5-1 and TRBJ1-4, is as follows: KAGVTQTPRYLIKTRGQQVTLSCSPISGHRSVSWYQQTPGQGLQFLFEYFSETQRNKGNFPGRFSGRQFSNSRSEMNVSTLELGDSALYLCASTPGTGYEKLFFGSGTQLSVL.

This chain joins TRBV28 and TRBJ1-2, with D possibly matching TRBD1 (5 bases). Germline CDR1 and CDR2: MDHEN and SYDVKM. V shed 5 bases and J shed 4 bases, with 8 bases lying between them. The length of the CDR3 is 12 residues. The CDR3 coding sequence is TGTGCCAGCAGTATGGGACTCTATGGCTACACCTTC. This gives the protein CASSMGLYGYTF.

The chain carries TRBV30 and TRBJ2-1; weak D call: TRBD1 (6 bases). Trimming removed 4 bases from V and 7 bases from J, with 17 bases in between. Per germline, CDR1 GTSNPN and CDR2 SVGIG (reference sequence). The CDR3 loop spans 14 amino acids. CDR3 sequence: CAWTGARVENEQFF. The CDR3 coding sequence is TGTGCCTGGACAGGGGCAAGGGTCGAAAATGAGCAGTTCTTC. Supplemented by reference TRBV30 and TRBJ2-1, the full variable domain reads SQTIHQWPATLVQPVGSPLSLECTVEGTSNPNLYWYRQAAGRGLQLLFYSVGIGQISSEVPQNLSASRPQDRQFILSSKKLLLSDSGFYLCAWTGARVENEQFFGPGTRLTVL.

The chain carries TRBV5-6 and TRBJ2-1; weak D call: TRBD2 (6 bases). This CDR3 is 16 amino acids long. Germline V gene sequence: CDR1 SGHDT, CDR2 YYEEEE. With 4 bases removed from V and 2 bases from J, the gap between germline ends came to 16 bases. In nucleotides, the CDR3 is TGTGCCAGCAGCCTGGAGGGACGGGGGACCTACAATGAGCAGTTCTTC. Encoded protein: CASSLEGRGTYNEQFF.

The chain uses TRBV19 and TRBJ2-7, with D possibly matching TRBD1 (5 bases). Germline values: CDR1 LNHDA, CDR2 SQIVND (reference sequence). This CDR3 region has 13 residues. Trimming pared 3 bases from V and 3 bases from J, leaving 9 bases between. The CDR3 bases are TGTGCCAGTAGTATTACAGGCTACTACGAGCAGTACTTC. As protein: CASSITGYYEQYF.

The J gene is TRBJ1-5, the V gene TRBV21-1; the table's D call, TRBD1, has no DNA check behind it. TRBV21-1 is a pseudogene. This CDR3 spans 18 amino acids. Here the CDR3 DNA reads TGTGCCAGCAGCAAAGCACCCTCGACAGGGGGCGGCAATCAGCCCCAGCATTTT. Its protein is CASSKAPSTGGGNQPQHF.

Comment on this clone: At one end the junction does not follow the germline gene, possibly because of a read error. The chain couples TRBV5-6 to TRBJ2-7, with D maybe TRBD1 (7 bases). From germline, CDR1 is SGHDT and CDR2 YYEEEE. The CDR3 spans 15 residues. For the CDR3, the DNA is TGTGCCAGCACCTTGGGAGGCCAGGGGGTCCACGAGCAGTACTTC. Amino acid sequence: CASTLGGQGVHEQYF.

The V gene is TRBV19, the J gene TRBJ2-3, with D perhaps TRBD1 (6 bases). CDR3 length: 14 amino acids. Trimming left V 9 bases short and J 6 bases short, with 19 bases between. Germline V gene lookup returns CDR1 LNHDA and CDR2 SQIVND (reference sequence). CDR3 residues: CASQWGQASDTQYF. The CDR3 DNA reads TGTGCCAGCCAATGGGGGCAGGCCAGCGATACGCAGTATTTT.

This clone was seen more than once but under ten times. The chain links TRBV4-1 to TRBJ2-2; TRBD1 might be the D (6 bases). Germline-derived CDR1 and CDR2 are MGHRA and YSYEKL. The CDR3 length is 17 residues. Trimming took 2 bases from V and 6 from J, leaving 19 bases between them. CDR3: CASSQSLERGRAGELFF. The CDR3 nucleotides are TGCGCCAGCAGCCAATCATTGGAGAGGGGGAGAGCCGGGGAGCTGTTTTTT.

The chain employs TRBV4-1 and TRBJ2-2, with D maybe TRBD2 (6 bases). Germline-derived CDR1 and CDR2 are MGHRA and YSYEKL. Trimming took 1 base from V and 3 from J, leaving 12 bases between them. The CDR3 runs 16 residues. The CDR3 DNA reads as TGCGCCAGCAGCCAAGGCGGGACGGAGCACACCGGGGAGCTGTTTTTT. This gives the protein CASSQGGTEHTGELFF.

This chain joins TRBV14 and TRBJ2-7; D might be TRBD2 (5 bases). V lost 0 bases and J 7 bases, leaving 7 bases between the germline ends. From germline, CDR1 is SGHDN and CDR2 FVKESK. CDR3 length: 12 residues. The CDR3 bases are TGTGCCAGCAGCCAAGATTGGAGGGAGCAGTACTTC. Its protein product is CASSQDWREQYF.

V and J are TRBV18 and TRBJ1-4; D may be TRBD1 (6 bases). V lost 0 bases to trimming and J lost 6 bases, with 20 bases between them. There are 18 residues in the CDR3. CDR1 is KGHSH and CDR2 is LQKENI in the germline V gene. The CDR3 loop is CASSPPFGGGGADEKLFF. CDR3 nucleotide sequence: TGTGCCAGCTCACCACCGTTCGGTGGGGGGGGCGCGGATGAAAAACTGTTTTTT. The whole variable domain, remainder taken from reference TRBV18 and TRBJ1-4, is NAGVMQNPRHLVRRRGQEARLRCSPMKGHSHVYWYRQLPEEGLKFMVYLQKENIIDESGMPKERFSAEFPKEGPSILRIQQVVRGDSAAYFCASSPPFGGGGADEKLFFGSGTQLSVL.

The chain employs TRBV5-1 and TRBJ2-7, with 14 bases lining up with TRBD2. The CDR3 has 15 residues. CDR1 is SGHRS and CDR2 is YFSETQ in the germline V gene. J lost 2 bases, V lost 4 bases, and 2 bases had no gene match. The CDR3 DNA sequence: TGCGCCAGCAGCACGGGACTAGCGGGGGCCTACGAGCAGTACTTC. Translated, it gives CASSTGLAGAYEQYF.

The rearrangement joins TRBV7-9 to TRBJ1-6; D is perhaps TRBD1 (5 bases). The CDR3 covers 19 residues. The ends were cut back, 5 bases at V and 6 bases at J, with 26 bases in the middle. The germline V gene encodes CDR1 SEHNR and CDR2 FQNEAQ (reference sequence). The DNA for the CDR3 is TGTGCCAGCAGCGGGCGGGGGTCCCTACACGGAGACCCTAATTCACCCCTCCACTTT. This encodes CASSGRGSLHGDPNSPLHF.